The 2 T cell receptor beta chains below come from one sample, sequenced in a study of blood T cell repertoires in COVID-19. The protocol was immunoSEQ multiplex PCR, while the TCRdb copy is restricted to in-frame clones and leaves out a portion. Among roughly 87,000 clones listed, under 85% were seen once. The sequencing sample was made of peripheral blood. These receptors all come from a woman aged 70 to 79 with acute or convalescent COVID-19.

The chain employs TRBV3-1 (or the pseudogene TRBV3-2) and TRBJ2-2; 12 bases line up with TRBD1. The germline V gene has CDR1 LGHDT and CDR2 YNNKEL (reference sequence). J was trimmed by 5 bases and V by 3 bases; bases with no gene match: 4. There are 16 residues in the CDR3. DNA for the CDR3: TGTGCCAGCAGCCAGCGGGGACAGGGGGCTACCGGGGAGCTGTTTTTT. This encodes CASSQRGQGATGELFF.

The rearrangement joins TRBV5-1 to TRBJ1-1, with D perhaps TRBD1 (5 bases). Trimming pared 0 bases from V and 3 bases from J, leaving 12 bases between. The CDR3 is made up of 15 amino acids. Germline assignment: CDR1 SGHRS and CDR2 YFSETQ. This CDR3 reads CASSLGTGWDTEAFF. The CDR3 bases are TGCGCCAGCAGCTTGGGTACAGGCTGGGACACTGAAGCTTTCTTT. The full variable domain, rest sourced from reference TRBV5-1 and TRBJ1-1, is KAGVTQTPRYLIKTRGQQVTLSCSPISGHRSVSWYQQTPGQGLQFLFEYFSETQRNKGNFPGRFSGRQFSNSRSEMNVSTLELGDSALYLCASSLGTGWDTEAFFGQGTRLTVV.